This TCR beta chain derives from a study of monozygotic twins with inflammatory bowel disease. This CDR3 region has 14 residues. TCRdb reprocessed the 5' RACE reads, with one entry per CDR3 protein and no DNA. The sample's table shows approximately 300,000 distinct CDR3 sequences. Sequenced: blood. The sequence was obtained from a human donor with ulcerative colitis or Crohn's disease, or a healthy co-twin of an affected twin (not recorded which). This rearrangement joins TRBV12-3 or TRBV12-4 to TRBJ2-1. The CDR3 sequence: CASSSGDPHNEQFF.